These T cell receptor beta chains were read from a single sample in a study of Graves' ophthalmopathy and Graves' hyperthyroidism. TCRdb analysed the multiplex PCR reads with MiXCR anew, one entry per CDR3 protein. The table has 400,000 to 500,000 distinct CDR3 sequences, roughly 21% seen once. The sequencing sample was made of peripheral blood. These TCRs come from a woman aged 18-29 years with stable Graves' hyperthyroidism. The CDR3 runs from the conserved cysteine through the conserved F or W. D genes are given only for firm matches.

TRBD1	TRBV24-1	TRBJ2-7	CASSYSQGAYYEQYF
-	TRBV7-2	TRBJ2-7	CASSPSDGYEQYF
TRBD2	TRBV6-5	TRBJ2-7	CASSYSGQAGGLEQYF
-	TRBV6-1	TRBJ1-5	CASRGQFNQPQHF
-	TRBV4-1	TRBJ1-1	CASSRPWGVGTEALF
-	TRBV20-1	TRBJ1-2	CSALTGYGYTF
TRBD1	TRBV28	TRBJ2-7	CASSWGTGRYEQYF
TRBD1	TRBV11-2	TRBJ2-7	CASSLNSPGTAYEQYF
-	TRBV12-3/TRBV12-4	TRBJ1-4	CASSLIQEEKLFF
TRBD1	TRBV19	TRBJ2-7	CASSMGQGVYEQYF
TRBD2	TRBV20-1	TRBJ2-5	CSARRTSGETQYF
-	TRBV20-1	TRBJ1-1	CSAGPGAGDLMNTEAFF
-	TRBV28	TRBJ2-7	CASSLVRQLPHEQYF
-	TRBV14	TRBJ1-1	CASSQQASNTEAFF
TRBD2	TRBV7-2	TRBJ2-7	CASSRMGLAGEQYF
-	TRBV4-1	TRBJ1-1	CASSLKANGNTEAFF
-	TRBV12-3/TRBV12-4	TRBJ1-1	CASSFRFMKTEAFF
TRBD1	TRBV29-1	TRBJ2-7	CSVEAGAGGYEQYF
-	TRBV18	TRBJ1-2	CASSPDAGGYGYTF
-	TRBV7-9	TRBJ2-7	CASLGRGSYEQYF
-	TRBV7-9	TRBJ1-1	CASSFRRNTEAFF
TRBD2	TRBV11-2	TRBJ2-7	CASSLEGLPTYEQYF
TRBD2	TRBV20-1	TRBJ2-5	CSANGREGPGETQYF
-	TRBV4-3	TRBJ1-2	CASSQDRDSYGYTF
-	TRBV24-1	TRBJ2-7	CATGDDSGGFYGEQYF
-	TRBV6-5	TRBJ1-2	CASSYSKGGPYRGYTF
-	TRBV20-1	TRBJ2-2	CSASRGELFF
-	TRBV6-1	TRBJ1-6	CASGSIEGESSPLHF
TRBD2	TRBV30	TRBJ2-7	CAWSPGLATPYEQYF
-	TRBV6-2/TRBV6-3	TRBJ1-5	CASSTGWGDQPQHF
-	TRBV5-1	TRBJ2-7	CASSLLRLGYEQYF
-	TRBV12-3/TRBV12-4	TRBJ1-1	CASSYQGGTEAFF
TRBD1	TRBV6-1	TRBJ1-2	CASRTGTGVGLYGYTF
-	TRBV12-3/TRBV12-4	TRBJ1-1	CASTLTGNTEAFF
TRBD2	TRBV11-2	TRBJ2-2	CASSLGVAGGATGELFF
TRBD1	TRBV6-1	TRBJ1-1	CASSPRQGVYTEAFF
-	TRBV2	TRBJ2-4	CASSATESYGNIKYF
TRBD2	TRBV7-2	TRBJ2-7	CASSLASGVRGEQYF
-	TRBV6-2/TRBV6-3	TRBJ1-2	CASSYARDRGYGYTF
-	TRBV28	TRBJ1-2	CASSQINMGANYGYTF